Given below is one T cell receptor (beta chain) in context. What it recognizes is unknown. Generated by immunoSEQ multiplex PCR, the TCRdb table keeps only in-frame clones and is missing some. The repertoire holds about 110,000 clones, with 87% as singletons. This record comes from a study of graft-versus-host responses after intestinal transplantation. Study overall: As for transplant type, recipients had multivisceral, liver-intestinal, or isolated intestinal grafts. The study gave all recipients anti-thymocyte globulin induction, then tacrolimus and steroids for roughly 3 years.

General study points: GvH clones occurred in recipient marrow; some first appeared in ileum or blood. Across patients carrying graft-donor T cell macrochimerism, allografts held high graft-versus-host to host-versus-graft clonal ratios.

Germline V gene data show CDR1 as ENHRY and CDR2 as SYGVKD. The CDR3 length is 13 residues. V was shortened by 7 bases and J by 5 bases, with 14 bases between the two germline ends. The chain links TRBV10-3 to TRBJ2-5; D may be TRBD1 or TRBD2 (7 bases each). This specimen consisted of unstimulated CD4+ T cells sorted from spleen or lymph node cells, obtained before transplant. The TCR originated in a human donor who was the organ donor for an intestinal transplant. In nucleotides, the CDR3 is TGTGCCATCAAGGTGCAGGGGGGGGAGACCCAGTACTTC. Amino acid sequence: CAIKVQGGETQYF.